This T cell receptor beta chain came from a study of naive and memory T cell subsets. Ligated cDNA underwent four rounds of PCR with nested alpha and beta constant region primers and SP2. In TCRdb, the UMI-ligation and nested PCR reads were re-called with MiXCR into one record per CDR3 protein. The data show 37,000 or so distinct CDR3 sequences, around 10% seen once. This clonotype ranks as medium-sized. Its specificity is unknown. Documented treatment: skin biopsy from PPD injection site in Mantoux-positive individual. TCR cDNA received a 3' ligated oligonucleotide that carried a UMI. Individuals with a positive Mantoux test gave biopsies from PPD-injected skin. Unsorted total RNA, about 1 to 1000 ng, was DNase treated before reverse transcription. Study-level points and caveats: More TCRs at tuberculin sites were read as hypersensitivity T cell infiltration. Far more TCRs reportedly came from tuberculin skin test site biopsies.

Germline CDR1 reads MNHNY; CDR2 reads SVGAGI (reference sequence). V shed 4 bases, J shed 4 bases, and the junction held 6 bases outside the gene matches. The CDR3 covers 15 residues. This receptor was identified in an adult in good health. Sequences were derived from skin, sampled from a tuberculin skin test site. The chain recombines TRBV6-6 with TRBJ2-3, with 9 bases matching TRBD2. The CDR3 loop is CASSLKREASDTQYF. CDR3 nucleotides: TGTGCCAGCAGTTTGAAGCGGGAGGCATCAGATACGCAGTATTTT.